The text below deals with one T cell receptor beta chain. No cognate antigen has been identified for it. Base quality data are lacking; no much larger clone is found one base away. Genomic DNA was isolated from the sorted cells so that the TCRbeta CDR3 region could be sequenced. The immunoSEQ Assay was used for sequencing of TCRbeta CDR3 regions. Drawn from immuneACCESS, this table holds only the in-frame rearrangements with V and J called that TCRdb kept. Clones are partly lost; checked studies trace under half to an unresolved V gene and leave the rest unexplained. This sample is represented by about 61,000 clones; roughly 87% of them were singletons. Less than 4% of the sample is held by the ten biggest clonotypes. This entry is derived from a study of OX40 agonist ivuxolimab in advanced cancers. Notes on the research overall: The costimulatory receptor OX40 (CD134) was targeted by ivuxolimab, a fully human IgG2 agonistic monoclonal antibody. Partial responses occurred in three dose-escalation patients: two with cutaneous melanoma and one with hepatocellular carcinoma. Prior anti-PD-1, anti-PD-L1 or anti-CTLA-4 therapy was permitted, and 30% to 45% of dose-escalation patients had received checkpoint inhibitors. Intravenous ivuxolimab was administered to patients every 2 weeks at six dose levels: 0.01, 0.1, 0.3, 1.5, 3 and 10 mg/kg. A male proportion of around 81% and a mean age of approximately 58 years, ranging from about 23 to 90, were recorded for the dose-escalation cohort. Peripheral TCRbeta sequencing aimed to test whether ivuxolimab altered TCR sequence diversity and caused clonal T-cell expansion. Among the approximately 54 dose-escalation patients, around 19 had hepatocellular carcinoma, about 15 melanoma, 9 renal cell carcinoma and 9 head and neck cancer. The monotherapy dose-escalation portion (N of about 50 patients) of the phase I ivuxolimab trial is reported in the paper. Overall study results and their limits: After ivuxolimab, more expanded clones were found on average in CD8+ T cells than in CD4+ T cells. Which antigens the clonally expanded peripheral T cells were specific for was not determined. At doses of 0.1 to 3.0 mg/kg, clonal expansion of both CD4+ and CD8+ T cells in blood was seen between baseline and week 6. Low levels of normalized T-cell clonal expansion were also shown by some nonresponding patients. In partial responders in the 0.1-3.0 mg/kg groups, normalized peripheral clonal expansion was found to be among the lowest, especially among CD8+ T cells.

The germline V gene supplies CDR1 SGHDN and CDR2 FVKESK. Ends trimmed: V by 1 base, J by 5 bases; bases unmatched to a gene: 2. From cysteine to phenylalanine, the CDR3 is 15 amino acids long. Solely the CDR3 DNA is kept, with 45 bases framed from the first base. The trial excluded patients who had a history of autoimmune disease or who were on systemic immunosuppression. In every dose cohort, peripheral blood was drawn for TCR sequencing at baseline, cycle 4 day 1, and cycle 7 day 1. Samples came from an open-label, multicenter, first-in-human phase I dose-escalation trial of ivuxolimab. Adults with locally advanced or metastatic melanoma, renal cell carcinoma, hepatocellular carcinoma or head and neck squamous cell carcinoma were enrolled in the trial. Before TCR sequencing, CD4+ T cells and CD8+ T cells were sorted from peripheral blood as separate populations.

The TCR sequence derives from an adult with an advanced solid tumor such as melanoma, head and neck, liver or kidney cancer. Here the chain combines TRBV14 and TRBJ2-2, and 9 junctional nucleotides match TRBD2. Here the sequenced sample was CD4+ or CD8+ T cells sorted from blood, taken in a trial of the OX40 agonist ivuxolimab. The DNA reads as follows: TGTGCCAGCAGCCAAGTGAGCGGGGGGACCGGGGAGCTGTTTTTT. This gives the protein CASSQVSGGTGELFF.